This T cell receptor beta chain was captured by sequencing in a study of T cell changes during pregnancy in multiple sclerosis. Per the germline V gene, CDR1 is SGHRS and CDR2 is YFSETQ. V was pared by 3 bases and J by 2 bases, with 12 bases between. The CDR3 consists of 14 residues. Assay: immunoSEQ multiplex PCR; the TCRdb copy retains only in-frame clones and omits some. The sample includes roughly 110,000 clones, 80% to 95% of them seen just once. The receptor's source is a female donor with multiple sclerosis, enrolled in a pregnancy study. This chain uses TRBV5-1 with TRBJ2-7; tentatively, D is TRBD2 (5 bases). The source material was peripheral blood, sampled after pregnancy. CDR3 region: CASSSEDWAYEQYF. CDR3 nucleotides: TGCGCCAGCAGCTCAGAGGACTGGGCCTACGAGCAGTACTTC.